This T cell receptor (beta chain) was captured by sequencing in a study of shared clonotypes between healthy human individuals. In this sample, this clone turned up once. The antigen is unknown. Cells designated naive CD8 were CD45RO-negative and were positively selected for CCR7, with terminally differentiated effector memory CD45RA+ cells excluded. Findings and limits, study-wide: Estimated clonotype richness was generally higher in naive than memory subsets. Though the depth was large, rarefaction showed that sorted-subset sequencing was incomplete.

Once extracted for a subset, genomic DNA was divided evenly among several immunoSEQ plates. Here immunoSEQ multiplex PCR was the method, and the copy in TCRdb shows in-frame clones only, minus some. Among hundreds of thousands of clones listed, around 96% were seen once. This receptor was taken from a woman in her 30s in good health. The specimen was naive CD8+ T cells sorted from blood.

CDR3 bases: TGCAGTGCACCTCGCGGCTACGAGCAGTACTTC. As protein: CSAPRGYEQYF. The gene calls are TRBV20-1 and TRBJ2-5; D unresolved. Matching the DNA end better, TRBJ2-7 makes the J call doubtful. CDR3 length equals 11 residues. The V gene's germline CDR1 is DFQATT and CDR2 SNEGSKA (reference sequence).